The subject of this entry is one T cell receptor (beta chain). Its antigen remains unidentified. Other DNA sequences in this sample translate to the same CDR3. The data were obtained in a study of cytomegalovirus exposure and HLA in healthy donors. Findings and caveats of the study: In a later analysis, HLA-C alleles had the fewest associated TCRs, DRB1 alleles the most.

From germline, CDR1 is SQVTM and CDR2 ANQGSEA. The CDR3 length is 11 residues. V was shortened by 2 bases and J by 3 bases, with 5 bases between the two germline ends. In the PCR, 60 Vbeta and 13 Jbeta primers were used. Profiling relied on immunoSEQ multiplex PCR, and the TCRdb table lists in-frame clones only, not all of them. The sample has hundreds of thousands of clones, 83% seen once; the top ten hold just over 1.4%. The TCR sequence derives from a girl under 18 in good health and CMV-seronegative. The rearrangement uses TRBV29-1 and TRBJ2-7; perhaps TRBD2 as D (5 bases). The specimen was PBMCs. CDR3 sequence (DNA): TGCAGCGTTGAAAGCGGCTACGAGCAGTACTTC. Translated: CSVESGYEQYF.